Listed below are T cell receptor beta chains from one sample, sequenced in a study of cytomegalovirus exposure and HLA in healthy donors. The protocol was immunoSEQ multiplex PCR, while the TCRdb copy is restricted to in-frame clones and leaves out a portion. The table includes a few hundred thousand clones, over 70% detected once. The sequencing input was PBMCs. The receptors stem from a girl aged 2 to 9 in good health and CMV-seronegative. CDR3s include the opening cysteine and the closing phenylalanine or tryptophan. A D gene is named only where the DNA matches it firmly. Clone sizes are given selectively: once, few, many, or a class where the clone is expanded.

clone_size j_call d_call v_call cdr3_nt cdr3_aa
- TRBJ2-2 - TRBV4-1 TGCGCCAGCAGCCAAGTCCCGGGGAACACCGGGGAGCTGTTTTTT CASSQVPGNTGELFF
once TRBJ2-7 - TRBV2 TGTGCCAGCACCAGGCTAGCCTTACCCTACGAGCAGTACTTC CASTRLALPYEQYF
few TRBJ2-3 - TRBV6-5 TGTGCCAGCAGTTACTCGAACTCCCTAGATACGCAGTATTTT CASSYSNSLDTQYF
- TRBJ2-1 TRBD2 TRBV29-1 TGCAGCGTTGAAGATAGTCGGGAGGGTCACAATGAGCAGTTCTTC CSVEDSREGHNEQFF
few TRBJ1-6 - TRBV29-1 TGCAGCGTTGGGGCCGATCATAATTCACCCCTCCACTTT CSVGADHNSPLHF
- TRBJ1-1 - TRBV6-5 TGTGCCAGCAGTTACGGTCGGGGACTTGGCACTGAAGCTTTCTTT CASSYGRGLGTEAFF
- TRBJ2-7 - TRBV27 TGTGCCAGCAGTTTAACCCCAGGGTCCTACGAGCAGTACTTC CASSLTPGSYEQYF
few TRBJ2-5 TRBD1 TRBV7-9 TGTGCCAGCAGCTTAAACAGGGGGGAGACCCAGTACTTC CASSLNRGETQYF
- TRBJ1-1 - TRBV7-9 TGTGCCAGCAGCTTCGGGGGAAAAGGGACTGAAGCTTTCTTT CASSFGGKGTEAFF
- TRBJ2-7 TRBD2 TRBV4-2 TGTGCCAGCAGCCAAGATCGGAGTGGATTAGCGGGAGACGAGCAGTACTTC CASSQDRSGLAGDEQYF
- TRBJ2-7 TRBD2 TRBV4-2 TGTGCCAGCAGCCAATCCGGGACTACGGGTTACGAGCAGTACTTC CASSQSGTTGYEQYF
- TRBJ2-3 TRBD1 TRBV27 TGTGCCAGCAGTCCCACCGGGGACAGGGGCACAGATACGCAGTATTTT CASSPTGDRGTDTQYF
- TRBJ1-1 - TRBV14 TGTGCCAGCAGCCAACAAAAAAACACTGAAGCTTTCTTT CASSQQKNTEAFF
- TRBJ1-1 - TRBV9 TGTGCCAGCAGCGTAGGGGTCGGGGGGAGGAGGAACACTGAAGCTTTCTTT CASSVGVGGRRNTEAFF
- TRBJ2-5 TRBD1 TRBV29-1 TGCAGCGTTGAAGACACAGGGGGGCGGCAAGAGACCCAGTACTTC CSVEDTGGRQETQYF
- TRBJ2-3 TRBD2 TRBV6-5 TGTGCCAGCAGTTCGGGGGGAACAGATACGCAGTATTTT CASSSGGTDTQYF
- TRBJ1-5 - TRBV7-2 TGTGCCAGCAGTCCCGCCTATAGCAATCAGCCCCAGCATTTT CASSPAYSNQPQHF
- TRBJ1-5 - TRBV15 TGTGCCACCAGCAGAGGAAGGGGTCGCAATCAGCCCCAGCATTTT CATSRGRGRNQPQHF
- TRBJ2-1 TRBD2 TRBV7-3 TGTGCCAGCAGCTCGAAGACTAGCGGGGGGGTCTACAATGAGCAGTTCTTC CASSSKTSGGVYNEQFF
- TRBJ1-3 TRBD1 TRBV6-6 TGTGCCAGCAGTTACTCGGGGACAGGGGGCCAAAACACCATATATTTT CASSYSGTGGQNTIYF
- TRBJ2-1 TRBD2 TRBV28 TGTGCCAGCAGTCCAGGACTAGCTCCAAATGAGCAGTTCTTC CASSPGLAPNEQFF
- TRBJ2-3 - TRBV28 TGTGCCAGCAGATGGGACCGGGACTCTACAGATACGCAGTATTTT CASRWDRDSTDTQYF
- TRBJ2-1 TRBD2 TRBV28 TGTGCCAGCAGTTTAATGGGTAGCGGGGTCAACAATGAGCAGTTCTTC CASSLMGSGVNNEQFF
- TRBJ2-1 TRBD2 TRBV9 TGTGCCAGCAGCGTAGTCAGGACTAGCGGGCGGAATGAGCAGTTCTTC CASSVVRTSGRNEQFF
- TRBJ2-7 - TRBV9 TGTGCCAGCAGCGTAGTTCCAGGGGCGAAAACCTACGAGCAGTACTTC CASSVVPGAKTYEQYF
- TRBJ2-1 TRBD2 TRBV28 TGTGCCAGCAGTTCCCGATGGTTTTACGGGGGGGCAGGGTATGAGCAGTTCTTC CASSSRWFYGGAGYEQFF
few TRBJ1-2 - TRBV29-1 TGCAGCGTTGACCGGGGAGGTGGCTACACCTTC CSVDRGGGYTF
once TRBJ2-3 - TRBV9 TGTGCCAGCAGGAAGGGACTGCTCACAGATACGCAGTATTTT CASRKGLLTDTQYF